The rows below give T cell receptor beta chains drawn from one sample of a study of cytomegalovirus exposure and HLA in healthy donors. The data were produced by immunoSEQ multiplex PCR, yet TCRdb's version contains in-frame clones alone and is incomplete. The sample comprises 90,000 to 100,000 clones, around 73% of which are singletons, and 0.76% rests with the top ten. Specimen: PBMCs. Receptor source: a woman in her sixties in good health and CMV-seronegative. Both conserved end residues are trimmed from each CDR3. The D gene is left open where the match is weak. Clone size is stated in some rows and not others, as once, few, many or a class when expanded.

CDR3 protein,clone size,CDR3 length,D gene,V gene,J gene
ASNIQPQH,few,8,.,TRBV7-8,TRBJ1-5
ASSLSTSGSSYEQY,.,14,TRBD2,TRBV4-1,TRBJ2-7
ASSLGGRTSGPRDEQY,.,16,TRBD2,TRBV7-9,.
ASSLGPQGITEAF,.,13,TRBD1,TRBV7-2,TRBJ1-1
ASSQDTGGSSTEAF,.,14,TRBD1,TRBV4-3,TRBJ1-1
ASGGPNAGVLGYT,.,13,.,TRBV6-1,TRBJ1-2
ASSSWARGAVNTEAF,.,15,.,TRBV4-3,TRBJ1-1
ASSDLRGADETQY,.,13,TRBD2,TRBV6-1,TRBJ2-5
ASTRESNTEAF,.,11,.,TRBV6-5,TRBJ1-1
ASGSLAGEAYEQY,.,13,TRBD2,TRBV2,TRBJ2-7
ASSPGTGTYGYT,.,12,TRBD1,TRBV28,TRBJ1-2
ATRPLGDTEAF,.,11,.,TRBV5-1,TRBJ1-1
SVEEQGEKLF,.,10,TRBD1,TRBV29-1,TRBJ1-4
ARSSLTNPSYEQY,.,13,.,TRBV5-3,TRBJ2-7
ASSYRRGRGTEAF,.,13,.,TRBV6-5,TRBJ1-1
ASSHDRGNQPQH,.,12,TRBD1,TRBV18,TRBJ1-5
SARDNQKAF,.,9,.,TRBV20-1,TRBJ1-1
ASSSLRTSGIYNEQF,.,15,TRBD2,TRBV28,TRBJ2-1
ASSSAGEYNEQF,.,12,.,TRBV5-6,TRBJ2-1
ASSQDSRDTEAF,once,12,.,TRBV4-3,TRBJ1-1
AISEGSPGQPQH,.,12,.,TRBV10-3,TRBJ1-5
ASSTGTGRYEQY,few,12,TRBD1,TRBV9,TRBJ2-7
ASRFGQGVNTQY,.,12,TRBD1,TRBV28,TRBJ2-3
ASSQGLAGGQSETQY,.,15,TRBD2,TRBV4-3,TRBJ2-5
ASSEDPGSYEQY,once,12,.,TRBV6-1,TRBJ2-7
ASSLAGRGIDPGAF,.,14,.,TRBV7-2,TRBJ1-1